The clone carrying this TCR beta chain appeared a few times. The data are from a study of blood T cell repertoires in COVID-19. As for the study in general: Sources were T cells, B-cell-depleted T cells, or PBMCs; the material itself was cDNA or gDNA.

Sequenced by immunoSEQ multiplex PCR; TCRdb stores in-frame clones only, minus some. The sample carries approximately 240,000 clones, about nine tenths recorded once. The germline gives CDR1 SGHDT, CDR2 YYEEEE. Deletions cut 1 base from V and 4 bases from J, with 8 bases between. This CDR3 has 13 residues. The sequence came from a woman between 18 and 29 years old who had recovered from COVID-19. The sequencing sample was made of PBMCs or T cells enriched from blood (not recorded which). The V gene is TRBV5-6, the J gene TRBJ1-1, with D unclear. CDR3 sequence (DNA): TGTGCCAGCAGCTTGAGAGGAAGCACTGAAGCTTTCTTT. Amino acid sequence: CASSLRGSTEAFF.